This TCR beta chain was obtained from a study of beta chain features in type 1 diabetes. Study-level findings and limits: Moderately but significantly shorter TCRB CDR3s were found in Type 1 diabetes patients in all four CD4+ subsets.

Expressed TCRB transcripts were sequenced after all isolated RNA was converted to cDNA. About 3.4 million reads on average were seen across naive, central memory and regulatory T cell samples. Some clones are missing from TCRdb's copy, which holds only in-frame ones; the method was immunoSEQ multiplex PCR. The sample consists of over 650,000 clones, about an eighth of them appearing once. As for this clone: Its specificity is not known.

Sorted populations all had greater than 95% purity. The TCR was taken from a man between 18 and 29 years old with type 1 diabetes. Sequencing was performed on naive CD4+ T cells from blood.

The CDR3 spells CASSDRTGNGKLFF. CDR3 bases: TGTGCCAGCAGTGATAGGACAGGGAACGGAAAACTGTTTTTT. The chain is built from TRBV2 and TRBJ1-4; 8 positions match TRBD1. The trim removed 3 bases at V and 10 bases at J, leaving 7 bases unmatched. CDR3 length: 14 residues. Germline V lookup: CDR1 SNHLY, CDR2 FYNNEI.